This record looks at one TCR beta chain sequence and its context. This entry belongs to a study of blood T cell repertoires in COVID-19. Turning to the study itself: Sites in the United States, Italy and Spain provided acute and convalescent COVID-19 samples. T cells, B-cell-depleted T cells, or PBMCs provided the cDNA or gDNA that served as material.

CDR1 and CDR2 from the germline V gene are LGHNA and YNFKEQ. The CDR3 totals 16 residues. V was clipped by 1 base and J by 5 bases; unmatched bases: 9. In the original workflow: Reference gene primer amplification gave estimated nucleated cell counts. The assay was immunoSEQ multiplex PCR, and TCRdb's table has in-frame clones only and misses some. V and J calls and clone size are those listed in that table; D and trimming were worked out from the DNA. The sample has about 51,000 clones, 86% seen once; the top ten hold less than 4.5%. This rearrangement joins TRBV4-2 to TRBJ2-5; TRBD2 aligns across 8 bases. This TCR was sampled from an elderly man with active COVID-19. Sequenced input: peripheral blood. CDR3 protein: CASSQGAGAGWETQYF. The CDR3 coding sequence is TGTGCCAGCAGCCAAGGAGCGGGAGCTGGGTGGGAGACCCAGTACTTC.